This T cell receptor beta chain appears in the sequencing data of a study of T cell clones after liver transplantation. This CDR3 has 15 amino acids. V lost 4 bases to trimming and J lost 1 base, with 13 bases between them. Germline assignment: CDR1 SGHRS and CDR2 YFSETQ. Measured with immunoSEQ multiplex PCR; TCRdb has only the in-frame clones, and not every one. The sample yields roughly 65,000 clones, more than 85% seen once. Only one count was recorded for this clone. V and J are TRBV5-1 and TRBJ2-3; D is perhaps TRBD1 (6 bases). This sequence was found in a human patient who received a liver transplant. The T cells may partly be graft donor cells. Here the sequenced sample was CD4+ T cells from blood, taken about 27 months after liver transplant. The CDR3 nucleotides read TGCGCCAGCAGCCCCGGCCCAGGGGGCACAGATACGCAGTATTTT. Protein product: CASSPGPGGTDTQYF.